What follows describes a single T cell receptor (beta chain). These data belong to a study of graft-versus-host responses after intestinal transplantation. TCRdb keeps only in-frame clones here, not all; method: immunoSEQ multiplex PCR. The table includes just under 55,000 clones, about 90% detected once. Trimming cost V 4 bases and J 7 bases; bases outside gene matches: 7. The CDR3 consists of 12 residues. From germline, CDR1 is SQVTM and CDR2 ANQGSEA. The receptor was isolated from a human patient who received an intestinal transplant, so some T cells may come from the graft donor. The sample was PBMCs, taken roughly 660 days after intestinal transplant. The gene calls are TRBV29-1 and TRBJ2-7; TRBD1 matches 7 bases. The CDR3 nucleotides are TGCAGCGTTGGTACAGGGGCTGATGAGCAGTACTTC. Its translation is CSVGTGADEQYF.